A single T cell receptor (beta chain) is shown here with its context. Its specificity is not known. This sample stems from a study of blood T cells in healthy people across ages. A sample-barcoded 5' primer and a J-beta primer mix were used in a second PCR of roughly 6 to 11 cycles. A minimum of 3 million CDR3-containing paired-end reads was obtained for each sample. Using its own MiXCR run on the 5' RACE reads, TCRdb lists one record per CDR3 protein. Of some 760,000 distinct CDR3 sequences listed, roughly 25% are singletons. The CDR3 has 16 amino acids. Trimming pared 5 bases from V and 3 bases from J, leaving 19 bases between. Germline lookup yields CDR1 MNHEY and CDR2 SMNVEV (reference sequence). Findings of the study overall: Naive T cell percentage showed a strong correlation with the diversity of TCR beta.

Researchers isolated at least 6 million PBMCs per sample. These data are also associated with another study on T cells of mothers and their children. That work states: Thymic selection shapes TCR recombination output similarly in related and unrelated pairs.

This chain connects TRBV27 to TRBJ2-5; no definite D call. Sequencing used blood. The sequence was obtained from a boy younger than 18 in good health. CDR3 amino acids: CASSPLGRAIEETQYF. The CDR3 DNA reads TGTGCCAGCAGTCCCCTGGGTAGGGCAATCGAAGAGACCCAGTACTTC.